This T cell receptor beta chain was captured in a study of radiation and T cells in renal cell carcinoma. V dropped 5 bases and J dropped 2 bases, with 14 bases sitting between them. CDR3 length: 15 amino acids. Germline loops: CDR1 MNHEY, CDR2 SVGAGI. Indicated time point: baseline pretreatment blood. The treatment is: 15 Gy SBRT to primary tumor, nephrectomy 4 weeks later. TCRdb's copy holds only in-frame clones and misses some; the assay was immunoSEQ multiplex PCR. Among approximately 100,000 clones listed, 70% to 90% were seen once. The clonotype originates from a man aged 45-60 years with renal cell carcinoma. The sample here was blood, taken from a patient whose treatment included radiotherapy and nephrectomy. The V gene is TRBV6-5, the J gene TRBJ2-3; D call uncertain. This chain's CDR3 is CASSGKGTVTDTQYF. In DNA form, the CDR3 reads TGTGCCAGCAGTGGGAAGGGCACCGTCACAGATACGCAGTATTTT.